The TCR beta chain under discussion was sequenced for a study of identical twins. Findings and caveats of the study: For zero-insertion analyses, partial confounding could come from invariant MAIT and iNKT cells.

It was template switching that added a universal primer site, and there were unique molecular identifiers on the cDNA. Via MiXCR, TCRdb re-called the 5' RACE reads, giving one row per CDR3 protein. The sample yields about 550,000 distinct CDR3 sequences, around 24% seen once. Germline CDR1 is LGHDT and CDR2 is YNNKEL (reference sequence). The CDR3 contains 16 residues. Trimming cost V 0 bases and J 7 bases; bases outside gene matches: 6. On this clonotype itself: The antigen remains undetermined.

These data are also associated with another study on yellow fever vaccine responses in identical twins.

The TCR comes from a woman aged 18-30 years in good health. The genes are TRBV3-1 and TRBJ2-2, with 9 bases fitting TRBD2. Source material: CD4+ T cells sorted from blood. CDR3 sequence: CASSQEVSGSGGELFF. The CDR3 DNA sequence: TGTGCCAGCAGCCAAGAAGTTAGCGGGAGTGGCGGGGAGCTGTTTTTT.